The 22 T cell receptor beta chains reported below all come from one sample, sequenced in a study of T-cell memory formation after mild COVID-19. MiXCR was run by TCRdb on the 5' RACE reads, yielding one entry per CDR3 protein. The table has some 200,000 distinct CDR3 sequences, about 22% seen once. The sequenced sample consisted of PBMCs or a T cell subset sorted from them (not recorded which). Receptors originate from an adult woman who had mild COVID-19 (a few samples of this study predate the infection). Cell type and time point are not known.

This clonotype was recorded a few times. The chain carries TRBV10-3 and TRBJ2-5; 7 nucleotides align to TRBD1. The trim removed 0 bases at V and 4 bases at J, leaving 2 bases unmatched. This CDR3 has 14 amino acids. Germline V gene sequence: CDR1 ENHRY, CDR2 SYGVKD. For the CDR3, the DNA is TGTGCCATCAGTGAGTCGACAGGGAGAGAGACCCAGTACTTC. Translated, it gives CAISESTGRETQYF.

V is TRBV6-5 and J is TRBJ2-1; D gene unclear. V was clipped by 0 bases and J by 7 bases, with 16 bases between them. The CDR3 consists of 16 residues. The germline CDR1 and CDR2 sequences are MNHEY and SVGAGI. CDR3 region: CASSYSFGFQENEQFF. The DNA for the CDR3 is TGTGCCAGCAGTTACTCGTTCGGGTTCCAGGAAAATGAGCAGTTCTTC.

This clonotype was observed at least ten times. The chain combines TRBV28 with TRBJ1-1; D is unresolved. Germline CDR1 reads MDHEN; CDR2 reads SYDVKM. Trimming left V 6 bases short and J 5 bases short, with 13 bases between. The CDR3 is made up of 13 amino acids. The CDR3 DNA reads as TGTGCCAGCAGGTGGGGTGAAGGGACTGAAGCTTTCTTT. This codes for CASRWGEGTEAFF.

DNA for the CDR3: TGTGCCAGCAGCCATGCGGGAGCGGGTTACAATGAGCAGTTCTTC. Translation gives CASSHAGAGYNEQFF. V is TRBV3-1 and J is TRBJ2-1, with 7 bases aligning to TRBD2. The V segment lost 3 bases and the J segment 4 bases; nucleotides outside the gene matches: 6. The CDR3 runs to 15 residues. Per germline, CDR1 LGHDT and CDR2 YNNKEL (reference sequence).

The chain joins TRBV29-1 to TRBJ1-2; 10 nucleotides align to TRBD1. This CDR3 is built from 16 residues. The germline V gene has CDR1 SQVTM and CDR2 ANQGSEA. After removal of 6 bases from V and 0 bases from J, the junction contained 10 bases not matched to a gene. CDR3 bases: TGCAGCGTGGGGACTCGGGACAGGGGATCTAACTATGGCTACACCTTC. Amino acid sequence: CSVGTRDRGSNYGYTF.

This clonotype was observed once. The V call is TRBV15, the J call TRBJ2-7, with 7 nucleotides matching TRBD1. The CDR3 has 15 residues. In germline, CDR1 is LNHNV, CDR2 YYDKDF (reference sequence). Trimming removed 0 bases from V and 4 bases from J; junction bases left unmatched: 6. The CDR3 bases are TGTGCCACCAGCAGAGACTCTGGACAGGCTTACGAGCAGTACTTC. Amino acids: CATSRDSGQAYEQYF.

This clonotype was seen more than once but under ten times. The J gene is TRBJ1-1, the V gene TRBV20-1, with D possibly TRBD1 on 6 matching bases. Germline CDR1 and CDR2: DFQATT and SNEGSKA (reference sequence). The CDR3 runs 16 residues. V lost 0 bases, J lost 0 bases, and 14 bases lay in between. DNA for the CDR3: TGCAGTGCTAGAGATGTAGGACAGAGCATGAACACTGAAGCTTTCTTT. Encoded protein: CSARDVGQSMNTEAFF.

The table lists this clonotype with a few counts. The rearrangement links TRBV7-2 to TRBJ2-2, with D possibly being TRBD1 or TRBD2 (5 bases each). CDR1 and CDR2 from the germline V gene are SGHTA and FQGNSA. The V gene lost 7 bases and the J gene lost 5 bases, with 20 bases spanning the gap. This CDR3 region has 16 residues. The CDR3 is CASTDGAGARTGELFF. For the CDR3, the DNA is TGTGCCAGCACCGACGGGGCAGGCGCGAGGACCGGGGAGCTGTTTTTT.

The CDR3 loop reads CASSLVGGLVGELFF. DNA of the CDR3: TGTGCCAGCAGTTTGGTGGGAGGGCTGGTCGGGGAGCTGTTTTTT. The chain combines TRBV12-3 or TRBV12-4 with TRBJ2-2; 7 nucleotides line up with TRBD2. With 3 bases clipped from V and 7 bases from J, the junction kept 8 bases outside the gene matches. CDR3 size: 15 residues.

This clonotype turned up a few times. This chain joins TRBV29-1 and TRBJ2-7, with D possibly matching TRBD1 (6 bases). The germline V gene has CDR1 SQVTM and CDR2 ANQGSEA. V lost 4 bases to trimming and J lost 6 bases, with 22 bases between them. This CDR3 has 15 residues. The CDR3 spells CSVVGPGAQGSEQYF. The CDR3 DNA is TGCAGCGTTGTAGGTCCAGGGGCGCAGGGGTCCGAGCAGTACTTC.

This clonotype was seen ten or more times. The chain has TRBV5-1 and TRBJ2-3, with 12 bases matching TRBD2. Trimming at V came to 0 bases and at J to 3 bases, leaving 8 bases not matched to a gene. The germline gives CDR1 SGHRS, CDR2 YFSETQ. This CDR3 region has 18 residues. The CDR3 region has the DNA TGCGCCAGCAGCTTGGGGACTAGCGGGGACGCCGGTACAGATACGCAGTATTTT. Protein product: CASSLGTSGDAGTDTQYF.

There are a few counts of this clonotype. This chain uses TRBV6-2 or TRBV6-3 with TRBJ2-5, with TRBD1 matching 9 bases. CDR3 length: 14 residues. V shed 5 bases and J 5 bases; nucleotides not matched to a gene: 6. Germline CDR1 and CDR2: MNHEY and SVGEGT. The CDR3 loop reads CASSKDRGEETQYF. In DNA form, the CDR3 reads TGTGCCAGCAGTAAGGACAGGGGAGAGGAGACCCAGTACTTC.

This clonotype was picked up a small number of times. The chain uses TRBV5-1 and TRBJ2-3; TRBD2 aligns across 16 bases. The CDR3 extends over 17 amino acids. With 4 bases clipped from V and 4 bases from J, the junction kept 6 bases outside the gene matches. The V gene's germline CDR1 is SGHRS and CDR2 YFSETQ. The CDR3 DNA follows: TGCGCCAGCAGCCTGGGACTAGCGGGGGGGCCCGCAGATACGCAGTATTTT. Its protein is CASSLGLAGGPADTQYF. Combining the CDR3 with reference TRBV5-1 and TRBJ2-3 gives the whole variable domain KAGVTQTPRYLIKTRGQQVTLSCSPISGHRSVSWYQQTPGQGLQFLFEYFSETQRNKGNFPGRFSGRQFSNSRSEMNVSTLELGDSALYLCASSLGLAGGPADTQYFGPGTRLTVL.

V gene TRBV5-1 combines with J gene TRBJ2-6; D gene unclear. CDR1 and CDR2 (germline): SGHRS, YFSETQ. V was cut by 4 bases and J by 2 bases, with 10 bases left in between. The CDR3 runs 15 residues. The CDR3 sequence: CASSLETPGANVLTF. Here the CDR3 DNA reads TGCGCCAGCAGCCTTGAAACGCCTGGGGCCAACGTCCTGACTTTC.

This clonotype was seen more than once but under ten times. This chain uses TRBV5-6 with TRBJ1-1; weak D call: TRBD1 (5 bases). The CDR3 is 14 residues long. Trimming left V 3 bases short and J 1 base short, with 10 bases between. Germline CDR1 reads SGHDT; CDR2 reads YYEEEE. The CDR3, as DNA: TGTGCCAGCAGCTGGGGGGTCCGGAACACTGAAGCTTTCTTT. Translating gives CASSWGVRNTEAFF.

The rearrangement links TRBV12-3 or TRBV12-4 to TRBJ2-3; D not certain. The CDR3 loop spans 15 amino acids. V lost 3 bases and J lost 1, with 11 bases in between. The CDR3 bases are TGTGCCAGCAGTTTTGGCCCAACGGGCACAGATACGCAGTATTTT. This codes for CASSFGPTGTDTQYF.

V gene TRBV4-1 combines with J gene TRBJ2-7, with 8 bases lining up with TRBD1. Germline CDR1 and CDR2: MGHRA and YSYEKL. The CDR3 runs 14 residues. The ends lost 4 bases at V and 2 bases at J; junction bases unmatched: 4. As DNA, the CDR3 is TGCGCCAGCAGCCCGGACAGGGCGGCCTACGAGCAGTACTTC. Protein product: CASSPDRAAYEQYF.

This clonotype was observed at least ten times. The chain couples TRBV4-3 to TRBJ2-3; 14 bases align to TRBD2. Germline CDR1 and CDR2: LGHNA and YSLEER. V lost 1 base, J lost 6 bases, and 12 bases stayed unmatched. This CDR3 is built from 19 residues. CDR3 sequence reads: CASSQARLAGGPDIDTQYF. CDR3 DNA: TGCGCCAGCAGCCAAGCGAGACTAGCGGGAGGGCCTGATATCGATACGCAGTATTTT.

CDR3 protein: CSVSVASRTGDRFGNTIYF. CDR3 in DNA: TGCAGCGTTTCAGTCGCCTCTAGGACAGGGGATCGTTTTGGAAACACCATATATTTT. V gene TRBV29-1 combines with J gene TRBJ1-3; 9 bases are a match to TRBD1. The germline V gene encodes CDR1 SQVTM and CDR2 ANQGSEA. Trimming removed 5 bases from V and 3 bases from J; junction bases left unmatched: 20. The CDR3 is made up of 19 amino acids.

The V and J genes are TRBV29-1 and TRBJ2-1; D might be TRBD1 (6 bases). V was clipped by 8 bases and J by 0 bases, with 11 bases between them. This CDR3 is built from 13 residues. The germline CDR1 and CDR2 sequences are SQVTM and ANQGSEA. The chain's CDR3 is CSSRGSSYNEQFF. The CDR3 DNA sequence: TGCAGCTCGAGGGGGAGCTCCTACAATGAGCAGTTCTTC.

The chain uses TRBV12-3 or TRBV12-4 and TRBJ2-2; D assignment may be TRBD1 or TRBD2 (5 bases each). V was shortened by 3 bases and J by 6 bases, with 8 bases between the two germline ends. The CDR3 has 13 amino acids. This CDR3 is CASSLSGPGELFF. CDR3 sequence (DNA): TGTGCCAGCAGTTTGTCGGGGCCCGGGGAGCTGTTTTTT.

This clonotype was seen once. The chain combines TRBV2 with TRBJ2-7; D is uncertain. V lost 3 bases and J lost 2, with 14 bases in between. Per germline, CDR1 SNHLY and CDR2 FYNNEI. The CDR3 length is 15 residues. CDR3 coding DNA: TGTGCCAGCAGTGATAGTTGGCGCCCAACCTACGAGCAGTACTTC. Protein product: CASSDSWRPTYEQYF.